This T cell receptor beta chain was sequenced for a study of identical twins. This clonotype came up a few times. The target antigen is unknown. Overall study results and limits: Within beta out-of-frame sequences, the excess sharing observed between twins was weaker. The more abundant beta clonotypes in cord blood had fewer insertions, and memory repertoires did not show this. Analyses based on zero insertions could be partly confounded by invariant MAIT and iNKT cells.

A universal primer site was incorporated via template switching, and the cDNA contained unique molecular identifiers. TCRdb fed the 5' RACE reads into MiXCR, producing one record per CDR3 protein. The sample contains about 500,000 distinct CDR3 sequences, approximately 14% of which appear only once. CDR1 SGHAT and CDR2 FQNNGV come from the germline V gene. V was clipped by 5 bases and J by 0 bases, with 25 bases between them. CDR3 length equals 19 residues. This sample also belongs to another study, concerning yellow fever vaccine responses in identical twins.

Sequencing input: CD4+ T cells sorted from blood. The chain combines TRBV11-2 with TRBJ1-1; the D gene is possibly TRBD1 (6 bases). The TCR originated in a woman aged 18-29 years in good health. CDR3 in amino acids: CASSRLTLRAGELNTEAFF. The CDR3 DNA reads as TGTGCCAGCAGCCGACTTACCCTCAGGGCAGGGGAATTGAACACTGAAGCTTTCTTT.